Listed here are 5 T cell receptor beta chains from one sample, sequenced in a study of T cells in pancreatic ductal adenocarcinoma. Selected pancreatic ductal adenocarcinoma patients had undergone surgery without neoadjuvant therapy. Libraries were prepared by immunoSEQ multiplex PCR; TCRdb keeps only in-frame clonotypes and omits some of them. The sample has 97,000 or so clones, 90% to 95% seen once. Material for sequencing was PBMCs. Receptor source: a human donor with pancreatic ductal adenocarcinoma.

The chain has TRBV6-6 and TRBJ1-5; tentative D call: TRBD1 (5 bases). The V gene lost 6 bases and the J gene lost 0 bases, with 9 bases spanning the gap. CDR1 MNHNY and CDR2 SVGAGI come from the germline V gene (reference sequence). The CDR3 loop spans 14 amino acids. DNA of the CDR3: TGTGCCAGCAGGGGGGGGGATAGCAATCAGCCCCAGCATTTT. Translation gives CASRGGDSNQPQHF.

The V call is TRBV28, the J call TRBJ2-1; 10 bases align to TRBD2. This CDR3 has 15 amino acids. V shed 1 base and J 4 bases; nucleotides not matched to a gene: 1. The V gene's germline CDR1 is MDHEN and CDR2 SYDVKM. The CDR3, as DNA: TGTGCCAGCAGTTTATTGACTAGCGGGTACAATGAGCAGTTCTTC. This translates into CASSLLTSGYNEQFF.

The chain combines TRBV7-2 with TRBJ2-1, with D possibly being TRBD1 (5 bases). Per the germline V gene, CDR1 is SGHTA and CDR2 is FQGNSA. This CDR3 spans 13 amino acids. V gave up 4 bases and J gave up 9 bases, with 13 bases separating them. The CDR3 nucleotides are TGTGCCAGCAGCTCAGGGCCGGGCCTTGAGCAGTTCTTC. This encodes CASSSGPGLEQFF.

This chain links TRBV5-1 with TRBJ2-1; 10 bases are shared with TRBD2. The CDR3 runs to 14 residues. The V gene end was trimmed by 3 bases and the J gene end by 9 bases; junction bases not matched to a gene: 6. Germline V CDR1 and CDR2: SGHRS, YFSETQ. CDR3 DNA: TGCGCCAGCAGCTGGAGCGGGAGGGCCAGTGAGCAGTTCTTC. It encodes CASSWSGRASEQFF.

This chain joins TRBV5-4 and TRBJ1-2, with D maybe TRBD1 (5 bases). This CDR3 spans 13 amino acids. V was trimmed by 2 bases and J by 4 bases, leaving 9 bases between them. Germline CDR1 is SGHNT and CDR2 is YYREEE (reference sequence). CDR3 in amino acids: CASSFGTLYGYTF. The DNA of the CDR3 is TGTGCCAGCAGCTTCGGGACTCTCTATGGCTACACCTTC.